A single sample is the source of the 20 T cell receptor beta chains below, sequenced in a study of response to subunit inactivated influenza vaccine. MiXCR, run by TCRdb on the RT-PCR reads, gives a single entry per CDR3 protein. The sample consists of about 480,000 distinct CDR3 sequences, approximately 13% of them appearing once. The source was PBMCs from blood, collected roughly 47 days after vaccination. These receptors originate from a man aged 50 to 60 who received an inactivated influenza vaccine.

About this clonotype: A read error may explain this, as a much larger clone is one base away. V usage is TRBV29-1 and J usage is TRBJ2-5; D is ambiguous. CDR3 length equals 12 residues. Trimming took 5 bases from V and 5 from J, leaving 12 bases between them. CDR1 SQVTM and CDR2 ANQGSEA come from the germline V gene. The CDR3 sequence: CSVWRHGETQYF. The CDR3, as DNA: TGCAGCGTTTGGAGACATGGGGAGACCCAGTACTTC. Combining the CDR3 with reference TRBV29-1 and TRBJ2-5 gives the whole variable domain SAVISQKPSRDICQRGTSLTIQCQVDSQVTMMFWYRQQPGQSLTLIATANQGSEATYESGFVIDKFPISRPNLTFSTLTVSNMSPEDSSIYLCSVWRHGETQYFGPGTRLLVL.

The chain is built from TRBV7-2 and TRBJ2-1; D possibly corresponds to TRBD2 (5 bases). Trimming took off 0 bases at V and 15 bases at J, with 15 bases between the two ends. CDR1 is SGHTA and CDR2 is FQGNSA in the germline V gene. The length of the CDR3 is 13 residues. The chain's CDR3 is CASSLARSGEGFF. In DNA, the CDR3 is TGTGCCAGCAGCTTAGCGCGGAGCGGAGAAGGGTTCTTC. Drawing the rest from reference TRBV7-2 and TRBJ2-1, the complete variable domain is GAGVSQSPSNKVTEKGKDVELRCDPISGHTALYWYRQSLGQGLEFLIYFQGNSAPDKSGLPSDRFSAERTGGSVSTLTIQRTQQEDSAVYLCASSLARSGEGFFGPGTRLTVL.

This clonotype was observed a handful of times. The chain joins TRBV12-3 or TRBV12-4 to TRBJ2-4; TRBD1 matches at 8 bases. The CDR3 covers 15 residues. V lost 3 bases and J lost 8; bases outside the gene matches: 9. The CDR3 here is CASSFPRQGMYIQYF. In DNA form, the CDR3 reads TGTGCCAGCAGTTTTCCCCGACAGGGGATGTACATTCAGTACTTC.

This clonotype has a count of ten or more. The chain joins TRBV29-1 to TRBJ2-1; TRBD2 matches 7 bases. V shed 5 bases and J 9 bases; nucleotides not matched to a gene: 7. The V gene's germline CDR1 is SQVTM and CDR2 ANQGSEA. This CDR3 has 12 residues. The CDR3 protein is CSVRTPGGEQFF. CDR3 DNA: TGCAGCGTTAGGACCCCGGGGGGTGAGCAGTTCTTC.

This clonotype turned up a few times. This chain joins TRBV29-1 and TRBJ2-5, with 9 bases matching TRBD2. The CDR3 length is 15 residues. The germline V gene encodes CDR1 SQVTM and CDR2 ANQGSEA. V lost 6 bases to trimming and J lost 5 bases; unmatched junction nucleotides: 13. The CDR3 loop reads CSVWGIAGEIETQYF. The CDR3 bases are TGCAGCGTCTGGGGGATAGCGGGGGAAATTGAGACCCAGTACTTC.

This clonotype was seen at least ten times. The chain uses TRBV24-1 and TRBJ2-2; TRBD2 is a possible D gene (6 bases). Germline V gene lookup returns CDR1 KGHDR and CDR2 SFDVKD. The V gene lost 5 bases and the J gene lost 5 bases, with 8 bases spanning the gap. This CDR3 comprises 13 residues. The CDR3 DNA is TGTGCCACCAGTGTGGAGGGGACCGGGGAGCTGTTTTTT. It is translated as CATSVEGTGELFF.

This clonotype was seen a few times. The V and J genes are TRBV28 and TRBJ2-1, with 8 bases identical to TRBD2. Germline V gives CDR1 MDHEN, CDR2 SYDVKM. J was trimmed by 11 bases and V by 5 bases; bases with no gene match: 14. CDR3 length: 15 amino acids. This CDR3 is CASSTGTSHASQQFF. CDR3 bases: TGTGCCAGCAGTACCGGGACTAGTCACGCCAGCCAGCAGTTCTTC.

CDR3 sequence (DNA): TGTGCCAGCAGTTCCCGCGGGACAGCAGAAGAGACCCAGTACTTC. Translated, it gives CASSSRGTAEETQYF. The chain joins TRBV28 to TRBJ2-5; D is possibly TRBD1 (7 bases). Per germline, CDR1 MDHEN and CDR2 SYDVKM. The CDR3 has 15 residues. Between the trimmed V and J ends, which lost 4 bases and 3 bases, there was a span of 15 bases.

The genes are TRBV12-3 or TRBV12-4 and TRBJ1-2; a weak D match, TRBD1 (6 bases). The CDR3 runs to 17 residues. V was trimmed by 2 bases and J by 8 bases, leaving 24 bases between them. The CDR3 region has the DNA TGTGCCAGCAGTTTATATCAGGGGAAACTCTCTCCCTGGGGCTACACCTTC. This gives the protein CASSLYQGKLSPWGYTF.

The chain combines TRBV10-3 with TRBJ1-1, with a possible D match to TRBD1 (5 bases). The germline V gene encodes CDR1 ENHRY and CDR2 SYGVKD. Trimming removed 10 bases from V and 0 bases from J, with 15 bases in between. The CDR3 is 14 residues long. CDR3 amino acids: CATRVGAMNTEAFF. CDR3 in DNA: TGTGCCACCAGAGTTGGGGCGATGAACACTGAAGCTTTCTTT.

This clonotype was observed a few times. The chain employs TRBV10-3 and TRBJ2-1; 10 nucleotides match TRBD1. CDR1 is ENHRY, CDR2 SYGVKD, per germline. This CDR3 region has 16 residues. J gave up 4 bases and V 6 bases, and 9 bases lay outside the gene matches. The CDR3 region is CAIRQMTGGGYNEQFF. For the CDR3, the DNA is TGTGCCATCAGGCAGATGACAGGGGGCGGGTACAATGAGCAGTTCTTC.

The table lists this clonotype with many counts. The genes are TRBV5-1 and TRBJ2-1, with D perhaps matching TRBD1 (5 bases). This CDR3 comprises 15 residues. Germline values: CDR1 SGHRS, CDR2 YFSETQ. V lost 4 bases and J 6 bases, leaving 17 bases between the germline ends. The CDR3 spells CASSQISSQGNEQFF. For the CDR3, the DNA is TGCGCCAGCAGCCAAATCTCGAGTCAGGGCAATGAGCAGTTCTTC.

This clonotype occurred many times. The J gene is TRBJ2-3, the V gene TRBV12-3 or TRBV12-4, with TRBD2 identical over 8 bases. Unmatched junction bases numbered 3, after V lost 4 bases and J lost 0 bases. The CDR3 length is 15 residues. CDR3 in DNA: TGTGCCAGCAGTTCGGGGGGGACTAGCACAGATACGCAGTATTTT. Translated, it gives CASSSGGTSTDTQYF.

V usage is TRBV4-3 and J usage is TRBJ2-1; D perhaps matches TRBD1 (6 bases). The CDR3 runs 16 residues. The V gene's germline CDR1 is LGHNA and CDR2 YSLEER. Deletions cut 3 bases from V and 0 bases from J, with 12 bases between. The CDR3 region is CASSQWDTSSYNEQFF. The CDR3 nucleotides read TGCGCCAGCAGCCAGTGGGACACCAGCTCCTACAATGAGCAGTTCTTC.

This clonotype was detected only a few times. This chain links TRBV20-1 with TRBJ2-7, with D hard to call. This CDR3 comprises 12 residues. V dropped 4 bases and J dropped 1 base, with 8 bases sitting between them. The germline CDR1 and CDR2 sequences are DFQATT and SNEGSKA (reference sequence). The CDR3: CSAKDGSYEQYF. In nucleotides, the CDR3 is TGCAGTGCTAAGGACGGGTCCTACGAGCAGTACTTC.

In this sample, this clonotype turned up many times. This chain connects TRBV6-1 to TRBJ1-1; 9 nucleotides line up with TRBD1. This CDR3 has 16 amino acids. The J segment lost 1 base and the V segment lost 2 bases, leaving 5 bases of the junction unmatched. CDR1 and CDR2 from the germline V gene are MNHNS and SASEGT. The CDR3 coding sequence is TGTGCCAGCAGTGAAAACAGGGGGCTGAGGAACACTGAAGCTTTCTTT. This translates into CASSENRGLRNTEAFF.

This chain joins TRBV20-1 and TRBJ2-7; D tentatively fits TRBD1 or TRBD2 (5 bases each). The germline V gene has CDR1 DFQATT and CDR2 SNEGSKA (reference sequence). V was clipped by 6 bases and J by 7 bases, with 19 bases between them. CDR3 length: 13 amino acids. The chain's CDR3 is CSAPEAWGKEQYF. The CDR3 nucleotides read TGCAGTGCCCCCGAGGCGTGGGGGAAAGAGCAGTACTTC.

This clonotype was found many times. The chain combines TRBV5-1 with TRBJ2-3, with TRBD2 identical over 12 bases. This CDR3 comprises 16 residues. J lost 2 bases, V lost 2 bases, and 3 bases had no gene match. Germline values: CDR1 SGHRS, CDR2 YFSETQ. CDR3 loop: CASSLGLAGNTDTQYF. For the CDR3, the DNA is TGCGCCAGCAGCTTAGGACTAGCGGGGAACACAGATACGCAGTATTTT.

The chain couples TRBV4-1 to TRBJ1-1; possibly TRBD1 for D (5 bases). V was cut by 0 bases and J by 4 bases, with 9 bases left in between. Germline V lookup: CDR1 MGHRA, CDR2 YSYEKL. CDR3 length: 14 residues. The CDR3 sequence: CASSQEAQGTEAFF. CDR3 in DNA: TGCGCCAGCAGCCAAGAGGCGCAGGGCACTGAAGCTTTCTTT.

This clonotype was recorded at least ten times. The CDR3 DNA sequence: TGTGCCAGCAGCGGAGGGAACTACGAGCAGTACTTC. This codes for CASSGGNYEQYF. V is TRBV11-2 and J is TRBJ2-7, with D possibly TRBD2 on 6 matching bases. CDR3 size: 12 residues. CDR1 and CDR2 from the germline V gene are SGHAT and FQNNGV. V lost 5 bases to trimming and J lost 3 bases, with 8 bases between them. The full variable domain, completed using reference TRBV11-2 and TRBJ2-7, is EAGVAQSPRYKIIEKRQSVAFWCNPISGHATLYWYQQILGQGPKLLIQFQNNGVVDDSQLPKDRFSAERLKGVDSTLKIQPAKLEDSAVYLCASSGGNYEQYFGPGTRLTVT.